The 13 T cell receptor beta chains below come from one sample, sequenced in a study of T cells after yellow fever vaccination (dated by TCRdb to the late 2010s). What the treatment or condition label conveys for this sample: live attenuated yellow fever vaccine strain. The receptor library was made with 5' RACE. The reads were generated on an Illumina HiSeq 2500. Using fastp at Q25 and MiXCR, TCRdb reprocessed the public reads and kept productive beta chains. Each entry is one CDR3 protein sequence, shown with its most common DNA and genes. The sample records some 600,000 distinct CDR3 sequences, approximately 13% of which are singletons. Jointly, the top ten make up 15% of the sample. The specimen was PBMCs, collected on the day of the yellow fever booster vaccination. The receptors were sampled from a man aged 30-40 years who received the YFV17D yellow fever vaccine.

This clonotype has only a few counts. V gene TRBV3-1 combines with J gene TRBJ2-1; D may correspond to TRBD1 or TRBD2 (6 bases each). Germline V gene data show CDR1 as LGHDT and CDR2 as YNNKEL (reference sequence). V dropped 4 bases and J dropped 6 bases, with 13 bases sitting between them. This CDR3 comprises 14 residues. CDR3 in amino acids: CASSPYPGANEQFF. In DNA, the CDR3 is TGTGCCAGCAGCCCCTATCCGGGGGCCAATGAGCAGTTCTTC.

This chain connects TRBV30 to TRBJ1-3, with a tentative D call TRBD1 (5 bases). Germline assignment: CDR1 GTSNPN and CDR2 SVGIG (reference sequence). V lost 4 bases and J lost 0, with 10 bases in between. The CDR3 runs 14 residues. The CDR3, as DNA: TGTGCCTGGACGGGACTGATCTCTGGAAACACCATATATTTT. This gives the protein CAWTGLISGNTIYF.

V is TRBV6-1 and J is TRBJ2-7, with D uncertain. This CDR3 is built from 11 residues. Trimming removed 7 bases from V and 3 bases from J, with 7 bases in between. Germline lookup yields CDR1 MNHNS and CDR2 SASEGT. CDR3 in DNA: TGTGCCAGCATCCACGGCTACGAGCAGTACTTC. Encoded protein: CASIHGYEQYF.

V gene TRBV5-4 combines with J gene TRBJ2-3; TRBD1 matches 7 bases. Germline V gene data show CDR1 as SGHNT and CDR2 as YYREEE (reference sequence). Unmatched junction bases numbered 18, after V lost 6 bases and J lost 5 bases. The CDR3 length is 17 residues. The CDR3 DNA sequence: TGTGCCAGCACACAACAGGGGACCTTACTAGGAGGAGATACGCAGTATTTT. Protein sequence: CASTQQGTLLGGDTQYF.

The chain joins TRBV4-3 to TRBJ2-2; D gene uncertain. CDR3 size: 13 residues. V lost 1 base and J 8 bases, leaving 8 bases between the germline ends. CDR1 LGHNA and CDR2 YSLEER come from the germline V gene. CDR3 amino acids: CASSQVWRGELFF. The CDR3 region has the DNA TGCGCCAGCAGCCAAGTTTGGCGGGGGGAGCTGTTTTTT.

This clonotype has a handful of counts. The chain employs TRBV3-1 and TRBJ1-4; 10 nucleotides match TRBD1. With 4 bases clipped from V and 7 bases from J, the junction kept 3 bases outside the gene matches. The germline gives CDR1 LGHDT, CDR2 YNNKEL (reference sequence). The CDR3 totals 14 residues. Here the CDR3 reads CASSLGQGVEKLFF. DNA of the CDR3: TGTGCCAGCAGCCTCGGACAGGGGGTTGAAAAACTGTTTTTT.

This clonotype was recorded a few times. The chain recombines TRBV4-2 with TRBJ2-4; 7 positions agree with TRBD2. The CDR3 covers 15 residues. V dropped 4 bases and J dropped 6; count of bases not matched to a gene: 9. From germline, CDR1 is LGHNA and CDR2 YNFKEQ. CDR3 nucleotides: TGTGCCAGCAGCCCCAGACTCAGGGAGGGAAACATTCAGTACTTC. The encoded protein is CASSPRLREGNIQYF.

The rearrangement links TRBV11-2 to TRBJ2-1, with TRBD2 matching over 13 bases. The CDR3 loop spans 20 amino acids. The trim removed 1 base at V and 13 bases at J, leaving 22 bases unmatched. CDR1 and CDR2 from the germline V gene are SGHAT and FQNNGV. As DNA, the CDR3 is TGTGCCAGCAGCTTAGTCCTGTACCACCGGACTAGCGGGAGTGGTGGCGGACAGTTCTTC. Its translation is CASSLVLYHRTSGSGGGQFF.

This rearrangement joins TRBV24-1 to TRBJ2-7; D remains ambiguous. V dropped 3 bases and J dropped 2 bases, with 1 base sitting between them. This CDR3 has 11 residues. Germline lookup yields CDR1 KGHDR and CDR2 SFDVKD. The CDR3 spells CATSDPYEQYF. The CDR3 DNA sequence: TGTGCCACCAGTGATCCCTACGAGCAGTACTTC.

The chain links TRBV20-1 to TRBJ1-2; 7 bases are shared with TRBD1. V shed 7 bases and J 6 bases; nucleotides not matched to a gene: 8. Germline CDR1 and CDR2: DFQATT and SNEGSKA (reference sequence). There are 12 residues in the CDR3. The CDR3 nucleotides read TGCAGTGGTACAGGGGTTGGGAATGGCTACACCTTC. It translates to CSGTGVGNGYTF.

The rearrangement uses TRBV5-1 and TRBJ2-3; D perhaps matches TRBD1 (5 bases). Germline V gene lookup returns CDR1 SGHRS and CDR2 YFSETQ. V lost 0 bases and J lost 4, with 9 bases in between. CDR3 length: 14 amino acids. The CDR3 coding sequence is TGCGCCAGCAGCTTGGAGGGGATAGCAGATACGCAGTATTTT. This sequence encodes CASSLEGIADTQYF.

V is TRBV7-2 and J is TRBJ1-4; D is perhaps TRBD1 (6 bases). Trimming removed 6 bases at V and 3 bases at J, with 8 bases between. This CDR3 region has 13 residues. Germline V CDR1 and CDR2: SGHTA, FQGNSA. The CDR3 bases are TGTGCCAGCAGGGGGGCTGCTAATGAAAAACTGTTTTTT. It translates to CASRGAANEKLFF.

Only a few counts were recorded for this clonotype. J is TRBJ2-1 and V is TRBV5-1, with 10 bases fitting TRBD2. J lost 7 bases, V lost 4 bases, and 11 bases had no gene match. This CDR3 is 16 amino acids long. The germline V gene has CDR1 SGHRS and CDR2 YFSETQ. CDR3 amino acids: CASSVGTSETRNEQFF. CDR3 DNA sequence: TGCGCCAGCAGCGTAGGGACTAGCGAGACGCGTAATGAGCAGTTCTTC.